The 25 T cell receptor beta chains reported below all come from one sample, sequenced in a study of a mutant IDH1 vaccine in newly diagnosed glioma. Specified time point: week 47, end of study. Vaccine doses each comprised 300 ug of mutant IDH1 20-mer peptide, with topical imiquimod. These receptors have no identified antigens. Libraries were prepared by immunoSEQ multiplex PCR; TCRdb keeps only in-frame clonotypes and omits some of them. The table shows about 94,000 clones, with around nine tenths occurring only once. Sequenced material: PBMCs, taken from a glioma patient whose treatment included an IDH1 peptide vaccine. These receptor sequences come from a woman aged 50 to 60 with glioma.

V is TRBV4-1 and J is TRBJ1-2; TRBD1 agrees at 7 bases. The length of the CDR3 is 14 residues. In germline, CDR1 is MGHRA, CDR2 YSYEKL. V shed 5 bases, J shed 3 bases, and the junction held 6 bases outside the gene matches. CDR3 protein: CASSWGTADYGYTF. Written as DNA, the CDR3 is TGCGCCAGCAGCTGGGGGACAGCCGACTATGGCTACACCTTC.

The chain employs TRBV2 and TRBJ2-1; D remains ambiguous. There are 14 residues in the CDR3. The V gene lost 6 bases and the J gene lost 0 bases, with 9 bases spanning the gap. Germline V gene data show CDR1 as SNHLY and CDR2 as FYNNEI. CDR3 DNA sequence: TGTGCCAGCAGGCCGGCGAGCTCCTACAATGAGCAGTTCTTC. It is translated as CASRPASSYNEQFF.

The V gene is TRBV30, the J gene TRBJ1-1, with 8 bases lining up with TRBD1. Germline loops: CDR1 GTSNPN, CDR2 SVGIG (reference sequence). After removal of 3 bases from V and 3 bases from J, the junction contained 3 bases not matched to a gene. This CDR3 has 13 amino acids. As DNA, the CDR3 is TGTGCCTGGAGACAGACAGGGGACACTGAAGCTTTCTTT. This codes for CAWRQTGDTEAFF.

The chain has TRBV7-2 and TRBJ2-7, with 7 bases identical to TRBD2. Per germline, CDR1 SGHTA and CDR2 FQGNSA. The CDR3 loop spans 15 amino acids. J gave up 3 bases and V 4 bases, and 9 bases lay outside the gene matches. CDR3 DNA sequence: TGTGCCAGCAGCTCTGTAGCGGGCATCGTCTACGAGCAGTACTTC. It encodes CASSSVAGIVYEQYF.

This chain links TRBV7-8 with TRBJ2-2, with 7 bases fitting TRBD1. Germline values: CDR1 SGHVS, CDR2 FQNEAQ. CDR3 length: 18 amino acids. With 0 bases clipped from V and 6 bases from J, the junction kept 13 bases outside the gene matches. CDR3: CASSLARFRGQSPGELFF. In DNA, the CDR3 is TGTGCCAGCAGCTTAGCCCGTTTTAGGGGACAGTCCCCCGGGGAGCTGTTTTTT.

The J gene is TRBJ2-7, the V gene TRBV29-1; D possibly corresponds to TRBD1 (6 bases). From germline, CDR1 is SQVTM and CDR2 ANQGSEA. The CDR3 runs to 12 residues. V lost 4 bases to trimming and J lost 5 bases, with 12 bases between them. In DNA form, the CDR3 reads TGCAGCGTTGCACAGGGCAAGAACGAGCAGTACTTC. Encoded protein: CSVAQGKNEQYF.

This clone was observed a single time. V and J are TRBV15 and TRBJ1-2; D is perhaps TRBD1 (5 bases). The ends were cut back, 0 bases at V and 2 bases at J, with 7 bases in the middle. CDR1 LNHNV and CDR2 YYDKDF come from the germline V gene (reference sequence). This CDR3 spans 14 amino acids. DNA for the CDR3: TGTGCCACCAGCAGAGATCCAGGGAACTATGGCTACACCTTC. Its translation is CATSRDPGNYGYTF.

V gene TRBV4-1 combines with J gene TRBJ1-4, with D hard to call. The CDR3 contains 14 residues. V lost 1 base to trimming and J lost 6 bases, with 9 bases between them. The germline V gene has CDR1 MGHRA and CDR2 YSYEKL. The CDR3 sequence is CASSQGSGYEKLFF. In nucleotides, the CDR3 is TGCGCCAGCAGCCAAGGCTCGGGTTATGAAAAACTGTTTTTT.

In this sample, this clone turned up once. This chain uses TRBV14 with TRBJ2-5; D is possibly TRBD1 (5 bases). Judging by the DNA end, TRBJ2-7 fits better; the J call may be wrong. The CDR3 extends over 12 amino acids. CDR1 SGHDN and CDR2 FVKESK come from the germline V gene. The CDR3 loop reads CASSLTDIEQYF. The CDR3 DNA sequence: TGTGCCAGCAGCCTAACGGACATCGAGCAGTACTTC.

J is TRBJ2-7 and V is TRBV10-1; a possible D gene is TRBD2 (6 bases). Germline lookup yields CDR1 WNHNN and CDR2 SYGVQD (reference sequence). V was clipped by 5 bases and J by 5 bases, with 25 bases between them. The CDR3 runs to 17 residues. CDR3 DNA sequence: TGCGCCAGCAGTCGAGGAGTTACCGGGACTGGAAAAGACGAGCAGTACTTC. This translates into CASSRGVTGTGKDEQYF.

The V gene is TRBV30, the J gene TRBJ2-3; 8 nucleotides align to TRBD2. The CDR3 is made up of 14 amino acids. The ends lost 5 bases at V and 9 bases at J; junction bases unmatched: 13. Germline V gene lookup returns CDR1 GTSNPN and CDR2 SVGIG (reference sequence). CDR3 sequence: CAWSKAGLESTQYF. CDR3 nucleotides: TGTGCCTGGTCCAAGGCGGGACTAGAGTCCACGCAGTATTTT.

A single count supports this clone. The rearrangement joins TRBV7-9 to TRBJ2-5; D possibly matches TRBD1 or TRBD2 (5 bases each). The CDR3 covers 14 residues. Germline V gene lookup returns CDR1 SEHNR and CDR2 FQNEAQ (reference sequence). V was clipped by 5 bases and J by 2 bases, with 12 bases between them. CDR3 residues: CASSPGWGQETQYF. The CDR3 coding sequence is TGTGCCAGCAGCCCAGGATGGGGGCAAGAGACCCAGTACTTC.

This chain joins TRBV21-1 and TRBJ2-5; TRBD1, the table's D call, was not compared with the DNA. TRBV21-1 is shown as a pseudogene. The CDR3 has 13 residues. The chain's CDR3 is CASKMGSQETQYF. DNA for the CDR3: TGTGCCAGCAAGATGGGCTCCCAAGAGACCCAGTACTTC.

CDR3 protein: CASSEGASGAYEQYF. The CDR3 bases are TGCGCCAGCAGTGAGGGGGCCTCCGGGGCCTACGAGCAGTACTTC. The chain has TRBV10-2 and TRBJ2-7; D may be TRBD1 or TRBD2 (5 bases each). The germline CDR1 and CDR2 sequences are WSHSY and SAAADI. CDR3 length: 15 residues. Trimming stripped 2 bases from V and 2 bases from J, with 13 bases between.

This sequence joins TRBV7-8 and TRBJ2-7; D remains ambiguous. CDR1 and CDR2 from the germline V gene are SGHVS and FQNEAQ. Between the trimmed V and J ends, which lost 1 base and 2 bases, there was a span of 12 bases. The CDR3 extends over 15 amino acids. The CDR3 is CASSLGLGRTYEQYF. As DNA, the CDR3 is TGTGCCAGCAGCTTAGGACTGGGCCGTACCTACGAGCAGTACTTC.

V is TRBV19 and J is TRBJ2-3; D is possibly TRBD2 (6 bases). Germline loops: CDR1 LNHDA, CDR2 SQIVND (reference sequence). This CDR3 contains 18 residues. Trimming pared 5 bases from V and 0 bases from J, leaving 21 bases between. For the CDR3, the DNA is TGTGCCAGTAGTTCCCGACCCGGGAGCGGTCAAAGCACAGATACGCAGTATTTT. Its translation is CASSSRPGSGQSTDTQYF. The full variable domain, rest sourced from reference TRBV19 and TRBJ2-3, is DGGITQSPKYLFRKEGQNVTLSCEQNLNHDAMYWYRQDPGQGLRLIYYSQIVNDFQKGDIAEGYSVSREKKESFPLTVTSAQKNPTAFYLCASSSRPGSGQSTDTQYFGPGTRLTVL.

The chain is built from TRBV7-9 and TRBJ1-4; D uncertain. Germline V lookup: CDR1 SEHNR, CDR2 FQNEAQ (reference sequence). The CDR3 runs to 13 residues. Trimming took off 5 bases at V and 4 bases at J, with 8 bases between the two ends. CDR3 residues: CASSVWGNEKLFF. CDR3 nucleotide sequence: TGTGCCAGCAGCGTCTGGGGTAATGAAAAACTGTTTTTT.

This chain joins TRBV7-4 and TRBJ2-1; 8 nucleotides match TRBD1. The germline V gene encodes CDR1 SGHVT and CDR2 SQSDAQ. Trimming at V came to 6 bases and at J to 15 bases, leaving 10 bases not matched to a gene. The CDR3 is 12 residues long. The DNA for the CDR3 is TGTGCCAGCAGGAACAGGGGGGCCGGGACGTTCTTC. The encoded protein is CASRNRGAGTFF.

The V call is TRBV6-5, the J call TRBJ2-7; TRBD1 aligns across 10 bases. Germline CDR1 MNHEY, CDR2 SVGAGI. CDR3 size: 15 residues. The V segment lost 2 bases and the J segment 5 bases; nucleotides outside the gene matches: 6. Here the CDR3 DNA reads TGTGCCAGCAGTTACCGGGACAGGGGTAGCGACGAGCAGTACTTC. Translating it yields CASSYRDRGSDEQYF.

The J gene is TRBJ2-1, the V gene TRBV29-1; 7 bases are shared with TRBD2. V shed 6 bases, J shed 8 bases, and the junction held 16 bases outside the gene matches. The CDR3 has 15 amino acids. Germline V gene data show CDR1 as SQVTM and CDR2 as ANQGSEA. CDR3 residues: CSVRLAGWALDEQFF. The CDR3 DNA reads as TGCAGCGTCCGCTTAGCGGGTTGGGCCCTTGATGAGCAGTTCTTC.

The chain combines TRBV5-4 with TRBJ2-7, with 11 bases fitting TRBD1. CDR3 size: 15 residues. Germline trimming cut 1 base from V and 3 bases from J; bases unmatched to any gene: 3. Germline CDR1 reads SGHNT; CDR2 reads YYREEE (reference sequence). The CDR3 loop is CASSLWDRGVYEQYF. CDR3 DNA sequence: TGTGCCAGCAGCTTGTGGGACAGGGGGGTCTACGAGCAGTACTTC. Complete variable domain (other parts from reference TRBV5-4 and TRBJ2-7): ETGVTQSPTHLIKTRGQQVTLRCSSQSGHNTVSWYQQALGQGPQFIFQYYREEENGRGNFPPRFSGLQFPNYSSELNVNALELDDSALYLCASSLWDRGVYEQYFGPGTRLTVT.

The rearrangement joins TRBV4-1 to TRBJ2-1; D might be TRBD2 (5 bases). Germline values: CDR1 MGHRA, CDR2 YSYEKL. Trimming took off 0 bases at V and 1 base at J, with 13 bases between the two ends. The CDR3 is 17 residues long. The CDR3 DNA reads as TGCGCCAGCAGCCAAGAGTGGAGGCTATCATCCTACAATGAGCAGTTCTTC. It is translated as CASSQEWRLSSYNEQFF.

The chain employs TRBV6-6 and TRBJ1-6; tentative D call: TRBD1 (6 bases). This CDR3 is built from 14 residues. Between the trimmed V and J ends, which lost 4 bases and 10 bases, there was a span of 14 bases. The germline gives CDR1 MNHNY, CDR2 SVGAGI (reference sequence). The CDR3 nucleotides read TGTGCCAGCAGTTCTGACAGGAATGGGTCACCCCTCCACTTT. This sequence encodes CASSSDRNGSPLHF.

This chain joins TRBV5-6 and TRBJ2-7; D gene ambiguous. Germline CDR1 and CDR2: SGHDT and YYEEEE. The CDR3 runs 14 residues. Trimming took 2 bases from V and 5 from J, leaving 14 bases between them. The CDR3 protein is CASSFTTAVHEQYF. For the CDR3, the DNA is TGTGCCAGCAGCTTTACTACCGCGGTTCACGAGCAGTACTTC.

The chain combines TRBV4-1 with TRBJ1-3, with D uncertain. Germline loops: CDR1 MGHRA, CDR2 YSYEKL. The CDR3 totals 15 residues. Trimming stripped 6 bases from V and 0 bases from J, with 12 bases between. The CDR3 DNA sequence: TGCGCCAGCAGTCAGGTTGCGAGCTCTGGAAACACCATATATTTT. It yields the protein CASSQVASSGNTIYF.